This TCR beta chain is from a study of blood T cell repertoires in COVID-19. Background on the study: The United States, Italy and Spain provided the acute and convalescent COVID-19 samples. PBMCs, B-cell-depleted T cells, or T cells were the source of the cDNA or gDNA that made up the material.

This clone turned up a few times. In the authors' workflow: It was from reference gene primer amplification that nucleated cell counts were estimated. The repertoire was sequenced with immunoSEQ multiplex PCR; TCRdb's copy has only in-frame clones and lacks some. V and J calls and clone size follow that table, whereas D and trimming were derived from the DNA. In the table there are about 87,000 clones, 60% to 80% of which are singletons. Trimming pared 8 bases from V and 2 bases from J, leaving 6 bases between. Germline values: CDR1 MDHEN, CDR2 SYDVKM. CDR3 length equals 11 residues. The sequencing input was peripheral blood. The sequence derives from a woman between 50 and 59 years old with acute or convalescent COVID-19. This chain connects TRBV28 to TRBJ1-2, with a weak D call TRBD1 (5 bases). The CDR3 spells CASGGNYGYTF. The CDR3 DNA sequence: TGTGCCAGCGGGGGGAACTATGGCTACACCTTC.